The 3 T cell receptor beta chains in this list originate from one sample, sequenced in a study of regulatory T cells in long-lasting Graves disease. The authors built TCR beta libraries using iRepertoire HTBI primers and Arm-PCR of CDR3 regions. TCRdb redid the calling of the multiplex PCR reads with MiXCR, one entry per CDR3 protein. The sample records 350,000 to 400,000 distinct CDR3 sequences, about 16% being singletons. As to time point: newly diagnosed GD, antithyroid drugs for less than 3 months. RNA from PBMCs was the source of the TCR library. A further study also used this sample, focusing on T cells in Graves' hyperthyroidism and ophthalmopathy.

The sample was peripheral blood mononuclear cells (PBMCs), taken at new diagnosis, from a patient treated with antithyroid drugs. The receptors derive from a woman under 30 with Graves disease.

The gene calls are TRBV6-1 and TRBJ1-5; possible D gene TRBD1, 5 bases. Trimming stripped 1 base from V and 7 bases from J, with 14 bases between. There are 15 residues in the CDR3. Germline-derived CDR1 and CDR2 are MNHNS and SASEGT. The CDR3 region is CASSEGRVATQPQHF. The CDR3 DNA is TGTGCCAGCAGTGAAGGCAGGGTGGCGACGCAGCCCCAGCATTTT.

This clonotype showed up many times. The chain combines TRBV2 with TRBJ1-4; no clear D. This CDR3 region has 12 residues. The V gene lost 1 base and the J gene lost 8 bases, with 5 bases spanning the gap. Germline lookup yields CDR1 SNHLY and CDR2 FYNNEI. The CDR3 protein is CASSEVGEKLFF. The DNA of the CDR3 is TGTGCCAGCAGTGAAGTTGGGGAAAAACTGTTTTTT.

The sample holds many counts of this clonotype. The genes are TRBV2 and TRBJ2-5; possible D gene TRBD1, 6 bases. The CDR3 is made up of 13 amino acids. Trimming stripped 6 bases from V and 4 bases from J, with 12 bases between. CDR1 and CDR2 (germline): SNHLY, FYNNEI. The CDR3 sequence: CASSRGWVETQYF. In DNA, the CDR3 is TGTGCCAGCAGCAGGGGATGGGTAGAGACCCAGTACTTC.